The sample holds a few counts of the clone carrying this T cell receptor (beta chain). The antigen is undetermined. The data stem from a study of early T cells in non-severe SARS-CoV-2 infection. On the study more broadly: It was bulk RNA from unsorted whole blood that was sequenced, and the chains were unpaired. Study-level results: Lookups in VDJdb leaned toward anti-spike CD8 responses and missed private and CD4 specificities.

Molecules of cDNA were individually given unique molecular identifiers that were attached to them. A single record per CDR3 protein comes from TCRdb applying MiXCR to the 5' RACE reads. The table has over 90,000 distinct CDR3 sequences, about an eighth seen once; the top ten hold 4% to 4.5%. V dropped 5 bases and J dropped 3 bases, with 11 bases sitting between them. The CDR3 is 13 residues long. In germline, CDR1 is SQVTM, CDR2 ANQGSEA. This chain joins TRBV29-1 and TRBJ1-5, with a tentative D call TRBD1 (6 bases). The origin of this receptor is an adult who was a healthcare worker with PCR-confirmed SARS-CoV-2 infection or an uninfected control (not recorded which). This material consisted of whole blood, taken at baseline. The CDR3 nucleotides read TGCAGCGTTCTGGGGGCGGACAATCAGCCCCAGCATTTT. This gives the protein CSVLGADNQPQHF.